These T cell receptor beta chains were read from a single sample in a study of early T cells in non-severe SARS-CoV-2 infection. TCRdb called the 5' RACE reads again in MiXCR, with one record for every CDR3 protein. Of 45,000 to 70,000 distinct CDR3 sequences listed, roughly 8.2% are singletons. Sequencing was performed on whole blood, taken at baseline. All receptors come from an adult who was a healthcare worker with PCR-confirmed SARS-CoV-2 infection or an uninfected control (not recorded which). Each CDR3 is given with its conserved first and last residue. A D gene is named only where the DNA matches it firmly. Rows may omit the clone size; those that give it use once, few, many or a size class.

clone size	J gene	D gene	V gene	CDR3 protein	CDR3 DNA
few	TRBJ1-1	NA	TRBV12-3/TRBV12-4	CASSRGREAFF	TGTGCCAGCAGCCGGGGCCGTGAAGCTTTCTTT
few	TRBJ2-1	TRBD2	TRBV4-3	CASSQGLFSGTNSYNEQFF	TGCGCCAGCAGCCAAGGGCTTTTTAGCGGGACGAACTCCTACAATGAGCAGTTCTTC
NA	TRBJ1-1	TRBD1	TRBV11-2	CASSSAGTVNTEAFF	TGTGCCAGCAGCTCCGCCGGGACAGTGAACACTGAAGCTTTCTTT
few	TRBJ2-2	TRBD1	TRBV18	CASSLTGQGANTGELFF	TGTGCCAGCTCACTTACGGGACAGGGTGCGAACACCGGGGAGCTGTTTTTT
few	TRBJ2-1	TRBD2	TRBV29-1	CSGGALGRVHNEQFF	TGCAGCGGGGGAGCCTTAGGGAGGGTCCACAATGAGCAGTTCTTC
many	TRBJ2-1	TRBD2	TRBV29-1	CSVDPGTSMYEQFF	TGCAGCGTTGACCCCGGGACTAGCATGTATGAGCAGTTCTTC
many	TRBJ2-2	TRBD2	TRBV12-3/TRBV12-4	CASSLILAGGTGELFF	TGTGCCAGCAGTTTAATCCTAGCGGGAGGTACCGGGGAGCTGTTTTTT
NA	TRBJ2-1	NA	TRBV11-3	CASSLGVGVNEQFF	TGTGCCAGCAGCTTAGGGGTCGGCGTCAATGAGCAGTTCTTC
few	TRBJ2-7	NA	TRBV5-4	CASSPGGQGAWEQYF	TGTGCCAGCAGCCCCGGGGGGCAGGGGGCTTGGGAGCAGTACTTC
few	TRBJ2-3	NA	TRBV27	CASRQGYTDTQYF	TGTGCCAGCAGGCAAGGGTACACAGATACGCAGTATTTT
many	TRBJ2-5	NA	TRBV29-1	CSDRSFRGQTQYF	TGCAGCGATCGGTCCTTCAGGGGTCAGACCCAGTACTTC
many	TRBJ2-3	NA	TRBV5-4	CASSWGDIEHTQYF	TGTGCCAGCAGCTGGGGGGACATTGAACATACGCAGTATTTT
many	TRBJ2-1	TRBD2	TRBV7-9	CASSSSGSNEQFF	TGTGCCAGCAGCTCAAGCGGGAGCAATGAGCAGTTCTTC
many	TRBJ1-2	NA	TRBV20-1	CSSPGNYGYTF	TGCAGTTCGCCAGGGAACTATGGCTACACCTTC
few	TRBJ2-6	NA	TRBV7-8	CASSPRGGANVLTF	TGTGCCAGCAGCCCCCGGGGTGGGGCCAACGTCCTGACTTTC
few	TRBJ2-7	TRBD1	TRBV7-2	CASSFRTGDEQYF	TGTGCCAGCAGCTTTCGGACAGGGGACGAGCAGTACTTC
many	TRBJ2-1	TRBD2	TRBV29-1	CSVRGLGYNEQFF	TGCAGCGTGCGGGGGTTGGGCTACAATGAGCAGTTCTTC
NA	TRBJ2-5	NA	TRBV20-1	CSASKSPGRIQETQYF	TGCAGTGCTAGTAAATCCCCGGGACGGATCCAAGAGACCCAGTACTTC
few	TRBJ1-5	NA	TRBV4-2	CASARGADQPQHF	TGTGCCAGCGCACGGGGGGCTGATCAGCCCCAGCATTTT
few	TRBJ2-2	TRBD2	TRBV6-4	CASSRLADTGELFF	TGTGCCAGCAGTCGACTAGCTGACACCGGGGAGCTGTTTTTT
NA	TRBJ2-1	TRBD2	TRBV28	CASSLFSSGSAEQFF	TGTGCCAGCAGTTTGTTTTCAAGCGGGAGCGCTGAGCAGTTCTTC
NA	TRBJ2-6	NA	TRBV30	CACPERTGANVLTF	TGTGCTTGCCCCGAACGGACTGGGGCCAACGTCCTGACTTTC
many	TRBJ2-7	NA	TRBV4-3	CASSQTQGYEQYF	TGCGCCAGCAGCCAAACACAGGGTTACGAGCAGTACTTC